The 31 T cell receptor beta chains below all came from one sample that was sequenced in a study of cytomegalovirus exposure and HLA in healthy donors. Researchers ran the PCR with 60 Vbeta and 13 Jbeta primers. Sequencing used immunoSEQ multiplex PCR; TCRdb keeps in-frame clones, though not all of them. The data show approximately 140,000 clones, with 79% seen just once and under 8% held by the top ten. Sequencing was carried out using PBMCs. These receptors came from a man in his fifties in good health and CMV-seropositive.

The chain combines TRBV29-1 with TRBJ1-1; the D gene is possibly TRBD1 (5 bases). V was trimmed by 4 bases and J by 5 bases, leaving 11 bases between them. This CDR3 is built from 12 residues. Germline V lookup: CDR1 SQVTM, CDR2 ANQGSEA. CDR3 residues: CSVVPRGTEAFF. The CDR3 region has the DNA TGCAGCGTTGTACCAAGGGGAACTGAAGCTTTCTTT. The full variable domain, its missing parts supplied by reference TRBV29-1 and TRBJ1-1, is SAVISQKPSRDICQRGTSLTIQCQVDSQVTMMFWYRQQPGQSLTLIATANQGSEATYESGFVIDKFPISRPNLTFSTLTVSNMSPEDSSIYLCSVVPRGTEAFFGQGTRLTVV.

As concerns this clone: The germline gene is not matched at one end of the junction; a read error may be the cause. The rearrangement uses TRBV7-9 and TRBJ2-7; D perhaps matches TRBD1 (5 bases). This CDR3 region has 16 residues. CDR1 is SEHNR, CDR2 FQNEAQ, per germline (reference sequence). This CDR3 reads CSSSLQRPGQPYEQYF. The CDR3 region has the DNA TGTTCCAGCAGCTTACAACGTCCCGGACAACCCTACGAGCAGTACTTC.

The V call is TRBV7-9, the J call TRBJ1-2; 8 bases line up with TRBD1. The CDR3 sequence is 12 residues long. Trimming cost V 4 bases and J 8 bases; bases outside gene matches: 3. Germline V lookup: CDR1 SEHNR, CDR2 FQNEAQ (reference sequence). The CDR3 protein is CASSSGQEGYTF. For the CDR3, the DNA is TGTGCCAGCAGCTCGGGACAGGAGGGCTACACCTTC.

The chain is built from TRBV30 and TRBJ2-1, with D uncertain. The V and J ends lost 2 bases and 0 bases respectively, with 11 bases between them. The V gene's germline CDR1 is GTSNPN and CDR2 SVGIG (reference sequence). The CDR3 has 15 amino acids. The CDR3 DNA is TGTGCCTGGAGTCAACCTGGCGGCTCCTACAATGAGCAGTTCTTC. Its protein product is CAWSQPGGSYNEQFF.

J is TRBJ2-5 and V is TRBV14; 7 positions agree with TRBD2. This CDR3 spans 14 amino acids. Looked up from germline, CDR1 is SGHDN and CDR2 is FVKESK. V was clipped by 4 bases and J by 5 bases; unmatched bases: 7. Here the CDR3 DNA reads TGTGCCAGCAGCCCCCACCTAGCGGTTGAGACCCAGTACTTC. This sequence encodes CASSPHLAVETQYF.

The J gene is TRBJ1-3, the V gene TRBV7-6; TRBD1 might be the D (5 bases). This CDR3 is 14 amino acids long. CDR1 is SGHVS, CDR2 FNYEAQ, per germline. Between the trimmed V and J ends, which lost 0 bases and 3 bases, there was a span of 6 bases. CDR3 in DNA: TGTGCCAGCAGCTTAGCAGGGGTTGGAAACACCATATATTTT. Translating gives CASSLAGVGNTIYF. Based on the CDR3 plus reference TRBV7-6 and TRBJ1-3, the full variable domain is GAGVSQSPRYKVTKRGQDVALRCDPISGHVSLYWYRQALGQGPEFLTYFNYEAQQDKSGLPNDRFSAERPEGSISTLTIQRTEQRDSAMYRCASSLAGVGNTIYFGEGSWLTVV.

The J gene is TRBJ2-7, the V gene TRBV6-5, with 10 positions matching TRBD2. Losses at the gene ends were 6 bases for V and 4 bases for J; bases not matched to a gene: 3. Germline V lookup: CDR1 MNHEY, CDR2 SVGAGI. The CDR3 covers 13 residues. DNA for the CDR3: TGTGCCAGCAGCTCTAGCGGGAGATACGAGCAGTACTTC. Amino acids: CASSSSGRYEQYF.

The rearrangement joins TRBV7-2 to TRBJ2-3; the D is unclear. The CDR3 consists of 16 residues. Deletions cut 4 bases from V and 0 bases from J, with 14 bases between. CDR1 SGHTA and CDR2 FQGNSA come from the germline V gene. The CDR3 loop reads CASSYRAAGSTDTQYF. Here the CDR3 DNA reads TGTGCCAGCAGCTACCGCGCGGCTGGAAGCACAGATACGCAGTATTTT.

The chain employs TRBV11-2 and TRBJ1-2, with a possible D match to TRBD1 (5 bases). This CDR3 region has 15 residues. Germline V gene data show CDR1 as SGHAT and CDR2 as FQNNGV. Deletions cut 5 bases from V and 1 base from J, with 14 bases between. In DNA form, the CDR3 reads TGTGCCAGCAGCCGTGTTGGGGGGATTAACTATGGCTACACCTTC. Protein: CASSRVGGINYGYTF.

The gene calls are TRBV28 and TRBJ1-2; D remains ambiguous. The V gene's germline CDR1 is MDHEN and CDR2 SYDVKM. V was cut by 1 base and J by 4 bases, with 13 bases left in between. This CDR3 is built from 15 residues. The chain's CDR3 is CASSLFPSQVYGYTF. DNA of the CDR3: TGTGCCAGCAGTTTATTCCCATCCCAGGTCTATGGCTACACCTTC.

CDR3 sequence (DNA): TGTGCCAGCAGCGCTACAGCGAACACTGAAGCTTTCTTT. Residues: CASSATANTEAFF. The V and J genes are TRBV7-9 and TRBJ1-1; D is undetermined. The CDR3 has 13 amino acids. CDR1 SEHNR and CDR2 FQNEAQ come from the germline V gene (reference sequence). The germline V and J ends were trimmed by 5 bases and 1 base, with 8 bases remaining between them.

The chain carries TRBV19 and TRBJ1-1, with 9 bases identical to TRBD1. The CDR3 consists of 16 residues. The J segment lost 2 bases and the V segment lost 6 bases, leaving 10 bases of the junction unmatched. Germline CDR1 LNHDA, CDR2 SQIVND (reference sequence). The CDR3 coding sequence is TGTGCCAGTAGCCACCGGGACAGGGATCGTAACACTGAAGCTTTCTTT. Residues: CASSHRDRDRNTEAFF.

The chain employs TRBV5-1 and TRBJ1-3; TRBD1 might be the D (6 bases). Trimming removed 3 bases at V and 3 bases at J, with 13 bases between. Germline CDR1 is SGHRS and CDR2 is YFSETQ. The CDR3 has 15 residues. The CDR3 region is CASSSQQGFGNTIYF. In DNA form, the CDR3 reads TGCGCCAGCAGCTCCCAACAGGGTTTTGGAAACACCATATATTTT.

The chain links TRBV19 to TRBJ2-2; tentatively, D is TRBD2 (6 bases). CDR1 is LNHDA, CDR2 SQIVND, per germline (reference sequence). Trimming shortened V by 5 bases and J by 1 base, and 11 bases separated the two germline ends. The CDR3 sequence is 15 residues long. CDR3 sequence (DNA): TGTGCCAGTAGTCGGCTAGCGAAGAACACCGGGGAGCTGTTTTTT. Amino acid sequence: CASSRLAKNTGELFF.

In this sample, this clone turned up a few times. This chain connects TRBV2 to TRBJ2-3; TRBD2 matches at 16 bases. The trim removed 3 bases at V and 3 bases at J, leaving 9 bases unmatched. Looked up from germline, CDR1 is SNHLY and CDR2 is FYNNEI. CDR3 length: 19 residues. The CDR3 reads CASSEVEGLAGGGTDTQYF. CDR3 in DNA: TGTGCCAGCAGTGAGGTCGAGGGACTAGCGGGAGGGGGGACAGATACGCAGTATTTT.

This clone was counted between two and nine times. The rearrangement joins TRBV18 to TRBJ1-4, with TRBD1 matching over 10 bases. V gave up 6 bases and J gave up 6 bases; unmatched junction bases: 10. The CDR3 has 16 amino acids. The germline gives CDR1 KGHSH, CDR2 LQKENI. CDR3 bases: TGTGCCAGCTCGCCGAGAGCGGGGACAGGGGATGAAAAACTGTTTTTT. Protein: CASSPRAGTGDEKLFF.

The chain recombines TRBV5-4 with TRBJ2-2; 7 bases are a match to TRBD1. Germline V lookup: CDR1 SGHNT, CDR2 YYREEE (reference sequence). Germline trimming cut 4 bases from V and 4 bases from J; bases unmatched to any gene: 4. The CDR3 runs 14 residues. The CDR3 DNA sequence: TGTGCCAGCAGCCGGGACAGCTTCACCGGGGAGCTGTTTTTT. This codes for CASSRDSFTGELFF.

This clone was seen only once. J is TRBJ1-4 and V is TRBV18; D not resolved. Trimming removed 0 bases at V and 8 bases at J, with 13 bases between. Germline V CDR1 and CDR2: KGHSH, LQKENI. The CDR3 contains 15 residues. In DNA, the CDR3 is TGTGCCAGCTCACCACCTCCGGGAGTTGGGGAAAAACTGTTTTTT. It yields the protein CASSPPPGVGEKLFF.

This clone was seen a few times. V usage is TRBV14 and J usage is TRBJ2-5; TRBD2 matches at 9 bases. The CDR3 covers 16 residues. Trimming took 3 bases from V and 2 from J; bases not matched to a gene: 7. Germline V gene sequence: CDR1 SGHDN, CDR2 FVKESK. The CDR3 sequence is CASSHHSGSRQETQYF. As DNA, the CDR3 is TGTGCCAGCAGCCATCATAGCGGGAGTCGGCAAGAGACCCAGTACTTC. Complete variable domain (other parts from reference TRBV14 and TRBJ2-5): EAGVTQFPSHSVIEKGQTVTLRCDPISGHDNLYWYRRVMGKEIKFLLHFVKESKQDESGMPNNRFLAERTGGTYSTLKVQPAELEDSGVYFCASSHHSGSRQETQYFGPGTRLLVL.

This chain links TRBV5-4 with TRBJ2-5, with D tentatively TRBD1 (8 bases). Per germline, CDR1 SGHNT and CDR2 YYREEE (reference sequence). The CDR3 contains 16 residues. V gave up 4 bases and J gave up 5 bases, with 21 bases separating them. CDR3 region: CASSPGGQGGGETQYF. In DNA, the CDR3 is TGTGCCAGCAGCCCGGGAGGACAGGGAGGGGGGGAGACCCAGTACTTC.

This clone was counted once. This chain links TRBV29-1 with TRBJ1-6, with TRBD1 identical over 8 bases. The CDR3 spans 13 residues. Germline-derived CDR1 and CDR2 are SQVTM and ANQGSEA. Germline trimming cut 8 bases from V and 6 bases from J; bases unmatched to any gene: 6. CDR3 region: CSFRTGINSPLHF. DNA of the CDR3: TGCAGCTTCCGGACAGGGATTAATTCACCCCTCCACTTT.

The rearrangement joins TRBV21-1 to TRBJ2-7; the table's D call, TRBD1, has no DNA check behind it. TRBV21-1 is reported as a pseudogene. CDR3 size: 16 residues. The CDR3 DNA follows: TGTGCCAGCAGCAAAGTGCCGGGACAGGGTCTATACGAGCAGTACTTC. Protein product: CASSKVPGQGLYEQYF.

The rearrangement joins TRBV5-1 to TRBJ1-1, with no clear D. V shed 2 bases and J shed 1 base, with 6 bases lying between them. Germline assignment: CDR1 SGHRS and CDR2 YFSETQ. The CDR3 totals 13 residues. CDR3 nucleotides: TGCGCCAGCAGCTTAAAAGCGAACACTGAAGCTTTCTTT. This translates into CASSLKANTEAFF.

Only a few counts were recorded for this clone. The rearrangement joins TRBV28 to TRBJ2-7, with TRBD2 matching 7 bases. CDR3 length: 13 residues. Per the germline V gene, CDR1 is MDHEN and CDR2 is SYDVKM. The V segment lost 10 bases and the J segment 2 bases; nucleotides outside the gene matches: 8. In DNA form, the CDR3 reads TGTGCCACCTATAGCGGGTTCACCTACGAGCAGTACTTC. This gives the protein CATYSGFTYEQYF.

This rearrangement joins TRBV6-1 to TRBJ2-5; 8 bases are a match to TRBD1. The CDR3 has 14 residues. V lost 6 bases to trimming and J lost 2 bases; unmatched junction nucleotides: 5. The germline V gene encodes CDR1 MNHNS and CDR2 SASEGT. Here the CDR3 reads CASRFDRGQETQYF. Here the CDR3 DNA reads TGTGCCAGCAGATTCGACAGGGGTCAAGAGACCCAGTACTTC.

Here the CDR3 reads CASSTRAGGRFYEQYF. In nucleotides, the CDR3 is TGTGCCAGCAGCACCAGGGCTGGCGGGAGGTTCTACGAGCAGTACTTC. The chain recombines TRBV21-1 with TRBJ2-7; the DNA was not used to check the table's D call, TRBD2. TRBV21-1 is classified as a pseudogene. The CDR3 has 16 residues.

This chain joins TRBV4-1 and TRBJ2-7; D possibly corresponds to TRBD2 (5 bases). The ends were cut back, 1 base at V and 3 bases at J, with 13 bases in the middle. Germline CDR1 reads MGHRA; CDR2 reads YSYEKL. This CDR3 comprises 15 residues. DNA of the CDR3: TGCGCCAGCAGCCAAGGGGAGACTCGGCACTACGAGCAGTACTTC. Translation gives CASSQGETRHYEQYF.

The J gene is TRBJ2-1, the V gene TRBV6-5; 7 nucleotides agree with TRBD2. The CDR3 loop spans 15 amino acids. V gave up 4 bases and J gave up 8 bases; unmatched junction bases: 11. CDR1 and CDR2 from the germline V gene are MNHEY and SVGAGI. The CDR3 DNA follows: TGTGCCAGCAGTTCCCTTGGAGGGAGGGTCGATGAGCAGTTCTTC. This encodes CASSSLGGRVDEQFF.

The V call is TRBV2, the J call TRBJ2-3; 8 nucleotides line up with TRBD2. There are 14 residues in the CDR3. V shed 6 bases and J 3 bases; nucleotides not matched to a gene: 5. Germline CDR1 is SNHLY and CDR2 is FYNNEI. Written as DNA, the CDR3 is TGTGCCAGCAGACTAGCGGTAACGACAGATACGCAGTATTTT. It encodes CASRLAVTTDTQYF. Full variable domain (outside the CDR3, taken from reference TRBV2 and TRBJ2-3): EPEVTQTPSHQVTQMGQEVILRCVPISNHLYFYWYRQILGQKVEFLVSFYNNEISEKSEIFDDQFSVERPDGSNFTLKIRSTKLEDSAMYFCASRLAVTTDTQYFGPGTRLTVL.

The chain is built from TRBV6-5 and TRBJ1-2; 7 bases agree with TRBD1. The CDR3 length is 15 residues. The V gene's germline CDR1 is MNHEY and CDR2 SVGAGI. Trimming at V came to 0 bases and at J to 5 bases, leaving 6 bases not matched to a gene. DNA for the CDR3: TGTGCCAGCAGTTACTCTGTCGCGACAGGGTATGGCTACACCTTC. This gives the protein CASSYSVATGYGYTF.

The J gene is TRBJ2-5, the V gene TRBV29-1, with 12 bases matching TRBD2. The DNA end lines up better with TRBJ2-7; the J call may be wrong. CDR3 length: 14 amino acids. The V gene's germline CDR1 is SQVTM and CDR2 ANQGSEA. The CDR3 DNA reads TGCAGCGTTGGTAGACTAGCGGGAGTCTACGAGCAGTACTTC. It yields the protein CSVGRLAGVYEQYF.